The text below deals with one T cell receptor (beta chain). Study processing details: Amplification of reference gene primers was used by the study to estimate nucleated cell counts. The data were produced by immunoSEQ multiplex PCR, yet TCRdb's version contains in-frame clones alone and is incomplete. The DNA gave D and trimming, while V, J and clone size come from that table. The table has 53,000 or so clones, more than 70% seen once; the top ten hold around 11%. This sample was taken from a study of blood T cell repertoires in COVID-19. For the study at large: The United States, Italy and Spain were the sources of the acute and convalescent COVID-19 samples. In each case, the material was cDNA or gDNA derived from T cells, B-cell-depleted T cells, or PBMCs.

The CDR3 runs 14 residues. CDR1 and CDR2 from the germline V gene are SGHDT and YYEEEE. With 4 bases removed from V and 2 bases from J, the gap between germline ends came to 13 bases. V and J are TRBV5-6 and TRBJ2-7, with D maybe TRBD1 (6 bases). This clonotype was sampled from a man in his 70s with active COVID-19. The sample consisted of peripheral blood. CDR3 nucleotide sequence: TGTGCCAGCAGCATCCGGGACATAGCCTACGAGCAGTACTTC. Its protein product is CASSIRDIAYEQYF.